The T cell receptor (beta chain) described here comes from a study of blood T cell repertoires in COVID-19. Turning to the study itself: The United States, Italy and Spain provided the acute and convalescent COVID-19 samples. From T cells, B-cell-depleted T cells, or PBMCs came the material, which was cDNA or gDNA.

Germline V gene lookup returns CDR1 ENHRY and CDR2 SYGVKD. With 1 base clipped from V and 2 bases from J, the junction kept 1 base outside the gene matches. This CDR3 is 14 amino acids long. Per the original data handling: For nucleated cells, counts were estimated from reference gene primer amplification. Repertoires were generated with immunoSEQ multiplex PCR, while TCRdb's copy carries only in-frame clones and drops some. V and J calls plus clone size are reproduced from that table; the DNA served to infer D and trimming. Of fewer than 250,000 clones listed, around nine tenths are singletons. This sequence joins TRBV10-3 and TRBJ2-5; 7 nucleotides match TRBD1. Sequences were obtained from peripheral blood. This TCR was recovered from a woman aged 60-75 years who had recovered from COVID-19. The CDR3 protein is CAISEWDSQETQYF. In DNA form, the CDR3 reads TGTGCCATCAGTGAGTGGGACAGTCAAGAGACCCAGTACTTC.